The present T cell receptor (beta chain) was sequenced within a study of Ad26.COV2.S vaccination and SARS-CoV-2 variants. As regards this clone: The antigen is not known. Other DNA sequences in the sample encode the same CDR3.

The treatment was: around 19 received Ad26.COV2.S at low or high dose, single or two shots; several received placebo; per-sample allocation not given. Vaccine and placebo recipients were sampled on day 63 after the first injection. Ad26 vector vaccine expressed Wuhan-strain SARS-CoV-2 spike. Generated by immunoSEQ multiplex PCR, the TCRdb table keeps only in-frame clones and is missing some. This table holds a few hundred thousand clones, 80% to 95% found once. Notes on the study in general: Vaccinees displayed broader spike-specific TCR repertoires than placebo recipients. Vaccinees and placebo recipients showed similar non-spike TCR breadth.

The germline V and J ends were trimmed by 2 bases and 2 bases, with 11 bases remaining between them. CDR1 is SGHNT and CDR2 is YYREEE in the germline V gene (reference sequence). This CDR3 is 14 amino acids long. This TCR was recovered from a person aged 18 to 59 who received the Ad26.COV2.S COVID-19 vaccine or a placebo. Sequenced here: peripheral blood, sampled in a trial of Ad26.COV2.S vaccine versus placebo. The V gene is TRBV5-4, the J gene TRBJ2-7; tentatively, D is TRBD1 or TRBD2 (5 bases each). The CDR3 nucleotides read TGTGCCAGCAGCTTCGGGACGGGAACCTACGAGCAGTACTTC. This codes for CASSFGTGTYEQYF.